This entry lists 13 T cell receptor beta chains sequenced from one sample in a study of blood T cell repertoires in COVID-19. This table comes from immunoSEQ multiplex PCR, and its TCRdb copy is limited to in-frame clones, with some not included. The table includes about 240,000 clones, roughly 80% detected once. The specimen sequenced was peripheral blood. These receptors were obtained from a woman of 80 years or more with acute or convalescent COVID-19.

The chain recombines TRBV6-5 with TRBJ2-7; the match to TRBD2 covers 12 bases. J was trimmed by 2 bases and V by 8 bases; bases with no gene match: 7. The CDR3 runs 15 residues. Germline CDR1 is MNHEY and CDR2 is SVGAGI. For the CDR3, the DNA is TGTGCCAGCGGCGGGACTAGCGGGCGAACCTACGAGCAGTACTTC. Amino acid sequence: CASGGTSGRTYEQYF.

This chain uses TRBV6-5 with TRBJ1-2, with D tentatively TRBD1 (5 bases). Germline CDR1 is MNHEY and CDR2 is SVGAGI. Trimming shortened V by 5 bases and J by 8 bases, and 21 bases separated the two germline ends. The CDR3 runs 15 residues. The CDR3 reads CASSRTLQGLEGYTF. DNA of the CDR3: TGTGCCAGCAGTCGTACCCTTCAGGGATTGGAGGGCTACACCTTC.

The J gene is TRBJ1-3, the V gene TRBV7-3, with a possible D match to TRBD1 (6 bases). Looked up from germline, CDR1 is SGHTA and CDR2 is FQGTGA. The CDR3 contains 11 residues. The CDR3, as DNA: TGTGGGGGAACAGGGGGAAACACCATATATTTT. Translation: CGGTGGNTIYF.

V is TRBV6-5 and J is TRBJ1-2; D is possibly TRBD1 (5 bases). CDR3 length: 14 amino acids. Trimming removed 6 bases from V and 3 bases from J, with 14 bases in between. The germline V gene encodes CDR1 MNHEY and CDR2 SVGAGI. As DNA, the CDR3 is TGTGCCAGCAGGGAGTCAGGGAGGGACTATGGCTACACCTTC. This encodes CASRESGRDYGYTF.

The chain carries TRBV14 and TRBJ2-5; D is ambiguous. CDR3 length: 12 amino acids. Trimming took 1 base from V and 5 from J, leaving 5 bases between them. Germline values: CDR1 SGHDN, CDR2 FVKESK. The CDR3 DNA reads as TGTGCCAGCAGCCAAGTGAGGGAGACCCAGTACTTC. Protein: CASSQVRETQYF.

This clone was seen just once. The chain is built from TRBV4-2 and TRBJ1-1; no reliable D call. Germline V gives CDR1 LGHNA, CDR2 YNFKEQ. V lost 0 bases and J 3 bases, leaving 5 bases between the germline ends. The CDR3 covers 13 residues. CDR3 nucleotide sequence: TGTGCCAGCAGCCAAGATCGGGACACTGAAGCTTTCTTT. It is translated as CASSQDRDTEAFF.

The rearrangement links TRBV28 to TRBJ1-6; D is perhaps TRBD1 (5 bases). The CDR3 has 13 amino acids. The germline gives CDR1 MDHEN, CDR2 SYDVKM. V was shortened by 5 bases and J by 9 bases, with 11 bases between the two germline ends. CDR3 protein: CASSETVPSPLHF. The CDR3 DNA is TGTGCCAGCAGTGAGACAGTTCCTTCACCCCTCCACTTT.

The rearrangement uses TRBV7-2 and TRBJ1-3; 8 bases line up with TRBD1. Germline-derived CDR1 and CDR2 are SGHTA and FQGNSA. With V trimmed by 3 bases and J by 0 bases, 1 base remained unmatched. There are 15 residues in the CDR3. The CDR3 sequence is CASSFTGGSGNTIYF. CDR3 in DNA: TGTGCCAGCAGCTTCACAGGGGGCTCTGGAAACACCATATATTTT.

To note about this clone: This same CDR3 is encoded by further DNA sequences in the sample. CDR3: CASSPREGAYEQYF. In nucleotides, the CDR3 is TGTGCCAGCAGCCCTCGGGAGGGGGCCTACGAGCAGTACTTC. The chain couples TRBV3-1 (or the pseudogene TRBV3-2) to TRBJ2-7; TRBD2 aligns across 8 bases. CDR3 length equals 14 residues. Germline CDR1 LGHDT, CDR2 YNNKEL (reference sequence). With V trimmed by 4 bases and J by 2 bases, 4 bases remained unmatched.

The CDR3 loop reads CASSLTGGPGETQYF. The DNA of the CDR3 is TGTGCCAGCAGTTTAACAGGGGGTCCTGGGGAGACCCAGTACTTC. The chain has TRBV28 and TRBJ2-5; TRBD1 aligns across 8 bases. The CDR3 sequence is 15 residues long. The germline CDR1 and CDR2 sequences are MDHEN and SYDVKM. Trimming took 2 bases from V and 5 from J; bases not matched to a gene: 7.

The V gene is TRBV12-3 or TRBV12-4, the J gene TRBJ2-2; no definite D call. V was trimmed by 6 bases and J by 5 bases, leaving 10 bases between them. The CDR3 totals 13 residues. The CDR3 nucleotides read TGTGCCAGCAGCTTAAGGAGAACCGGGGAGCTGTTTTTT. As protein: CASSLRRTGELFF.

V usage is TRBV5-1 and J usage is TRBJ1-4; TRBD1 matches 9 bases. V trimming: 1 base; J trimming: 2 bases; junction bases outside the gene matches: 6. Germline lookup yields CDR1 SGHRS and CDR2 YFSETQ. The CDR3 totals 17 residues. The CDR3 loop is CASSLRTGAQTNEKLFF. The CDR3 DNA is TGCGCCAGCAGCTTGCGGACAGGGGCCCAGACTAATGAAAAACTGTTTTTT. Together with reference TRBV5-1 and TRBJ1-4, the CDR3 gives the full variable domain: KAGVTQTPRYLIKTRGQQVTLSCSPISGHRSVSWYQQTPGQGLQFLFEYFSETQRNKGNFPGRFSGRQFSNSRSEMNVSTLELGDSALYLCASSLRTGAQTNEKLFFGSGTQLSVL.

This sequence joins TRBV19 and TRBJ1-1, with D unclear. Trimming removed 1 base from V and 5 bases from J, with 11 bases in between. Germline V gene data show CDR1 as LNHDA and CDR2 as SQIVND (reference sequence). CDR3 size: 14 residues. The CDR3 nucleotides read TGTGCCAGTAGTATAGGAAAGAGGGAAACTGAAGCTTTCTTT. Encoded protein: CASSIGKRETEAFF.